This T cell receptor beta chain was profiled in a study of cytomegalovirus exposure and HLA in healthy donors. Study-wide results and limits: Confirmation was obtained in vitro that a few CMV-associated chains are specific for CMV antigens. While the bulk of TCR sequences proved rare, some public TCRs turned up in many donors. Overall, approximately 180 TCR beta chains were annotated as cytomegalovirus-associated.

Germline V gene lookup returns CDR1 LNHDA and CDR2 SQIVND (reference sequence). The ends were cut back, 1 base at V and 2 bases at J, with 10 bases in the middle. CDR3 length: 15 amino acids. About this clone itself: Its antigen is unknown.

TCRdb keeps only in-frame clones here, not all; method: immunoSEQ multiplex PCR. The table records 92,000 or so clones, 96% of them present only once. The specimen was PBMCs. The TCR sequence derives from a man in his late teens or twenties in good health and CMV-seronegative. The chain recombines TRBV19 with TRBJ2-3; no clear D. The CDR3 sequence: CASSIGRSVTDTQYF. The CDR3 nucleotides are TGTGCCAGTAGTATAGGCCGATCAGTCACAGATACGCAGTATTTT.